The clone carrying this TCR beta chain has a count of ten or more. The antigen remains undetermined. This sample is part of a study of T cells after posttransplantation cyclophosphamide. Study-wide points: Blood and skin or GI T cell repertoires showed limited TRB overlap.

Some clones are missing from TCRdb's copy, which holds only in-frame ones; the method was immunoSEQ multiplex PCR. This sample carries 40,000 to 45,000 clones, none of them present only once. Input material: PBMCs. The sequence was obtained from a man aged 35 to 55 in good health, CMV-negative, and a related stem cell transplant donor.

The CDR3 is CASSSGGSYNSPLHF. In DNA form, the CDR3 reads TGTGCCAGCAGCTCGGGAGGGTCCTATAATTCACCCCTCCACTTT. The genes are TRBV5-4 and TRBJ1-6; D remains unclear. V was trimmed by 3 bases and J by 1 base, leaving 8 bases between them. The germline V gene has CDR1 SGHNT and CDR2 YYREEE (reference sequence). This CDR3 has 15 residues.